The next 14 T cell receptor beta chains were all read from a single sample in a study of blood T cell repertoires in COVID-19 (dated by TCRdb to 2018 to 2021). The library was produced with the immunoSEQ multiplex PCR assay. TCRdb provides this immuneACCESS table in a form limited to in-frame rearrangements. Some clones are lacking; in checked studies, under half of them reflect an unresolved V gene, and why the rest are absent is not known. This sample is represented by a few hundred thousand clones; around 83% of them were singletons. Together, the top ten hold about 7.4% of the sample. The sequenced sample consisted of peripheral blood. Source of these receptors: a woman aged 50 to 65 with acute or convalescent COVID-19.

This chain joins TRBV29-1 and TRBJ2-5; 9 bases are a match to TRBD2. The J segment lost 6 bases and the V segment lost 4 bases, leaving 6 bases of the junction unmatched. CDR3 size: 13 residues. Germline lookup yields CDR1 SQVTM and CDR2 ANQGSEA. The CDR3 here is CSVGSGSTQTQYF. As DNA, the CDR3 is TGCAGCGTTGGTAGCGGGAGTACACAGACCCAGTACTTC.

The genes are TRBV9 and TRBJ1-2; 8 nucleotides align to TRBD1. The CDR3 has 14 residues. Germline-derived CDR1 and CDR2 are SGDLS and YYNGEE. J was trimmed by 0 bases and V by 3 bases; bases with no gene match: 1. CDR3 coding DNA: TGTGCCAGCAGCGCAGGGGGCACTAACTATGGCTACACCTTC. This sequence encodes CASSAGGTNYGYTF.

The CDR3, as DNA: TGTGCCAGCAGTGGGGACAGTCTCTCTGAAGCTTTCTTT. Translated: CASSGDSLSEAFF. The chain combines TRBV25-1 with TRBJ1-1, with TRBD1 matching over 7 bases. The germline V gene encodes CDR1 MGHDK and CDR2 SYGVNS. The V and J ends lost 4 bases and 6 bases, in that order; junction bases with no gene match: 5. The CDR3 runs to 13 residues.

The chain employs TRBV28 and TRBJ1-4, with D possibly being TRBD1 (6 bases). Per germline, CDR1 MDHEN and CDR2 SYDVKM. The CDR3 spans 15 residues. V dropped 5 bases and J dropped 3 bases, with 13 bases sitting between them. The CDR3 reads CASSNEQGANEKLFF. CDR3 sequence (DNA): TGTGCCAGCAGTAACGAACAGGGTGCTAATGAAAAACTGTTTTTT.

The chain carries TRBV12-3 or TRBV12-4 and TRBJ2-7; D is unclear. The germline V and J ends were trimmed by 3 bases and 5 bases, with 5 bases remaining between them. The CDR3 is made up of 11 amino acids. In nucleotides, the CDR3 is TGTGCCAGCAGTTTCCTAGACGAGCAGTACTTC. Encoded protein: CASSFLDEQYF.

The chain uses TRBV25-1 and TRBJ1-1; D might be TRBD1 (6 bases). Deletions cut 5 bases from V and 2 bases from J, with 21 bases between. The CDR3 extends over 17 amino acids. CDR1 is MGHDK and CDR2 is SYGVNS in the germline V gene. The CDR3 region is CASSRNAEAGANTEAFF. In nucleotides, the CDR3 is TGTGCCAGCAGTCGGAACGCGGAAGCAGGGGCTAACACTGAAGCTTTCTTT.

The chain combines TRBV5-6 with TRBJ1-5; no firm D call. This CDR3 has 15 residues. CDR1 SGHDT and CDR2 YYEEEE come from the germline V gene. Trimming pared 4 bases from V and 0 bases from J, leaving 11 bases between. CDR3 nucleotide sequence: TGTGCCAGCAGCATGACTGCAAATAGCAATCAGCCCCAGCATTTT. Protein sequence: CASSMTANSNQPQHF.

About this clone itself: The same CDR3 also results from other DNA sequences found in this sample. The rearrangement links TRBV6-5 to TRBJ1-1; D not resolved. Germline V gene sequence: CDR1 MNHEY, CDR2 SVGAGI. V was pared by 6 bases and J by 1 base, with 9 bases between. This CDR3 has 13 amino acids. CDR3 in amino acids: CASSRGRNTEAFF. DNA of the CDR3: TGTGCCAGCAGCCGAGGCCGGAACACTGAAGCTTTCTTT.

The chain combines TRBV7-2 with TRBJ2-1; 11 bases map to TRBD2. The CDR3 has 15 residues. With 4 bases clipped from V and 3 bases from J, the junction kept 2 bases outside the gene matches. The germline V gene encodes CDR1 SGHTA and CDR2 FQGNSA. CDR3 coding DNA: TGTGCCAGCAGCTCGACTAGCGGGGACTACAATGAGCAGTTCTTC. Translating gives CASSSTSGDYNEQFF.

CDR3 protein: CASSFPEEGSPLHF. CDR3 sequence (DNA): TGTGCCAGCAGTTTTCCGGAGGAGGGTTCACCCCTCCACTTT. The chain joins TRBV6-6 to TRBJ1-6; unclear D gene. This CDR3 comprises 14 residues. Trimming took off 4 bases at V and 9 bases at J, with 13 bases between the two ends. Germline V lookup: CDR1 MNHNY, CDR2 SVGAGI (reference sequence).

This clone was picked up a small number of times. The CDR3 protein is CAWSVSFQTGANTEAFF. DNA for the CDR3: TGTGCCTGGAGTGTATCCTTTCAGACAGGTGCGAACACTGAAGCTTTCTTT. The chain joins TRBV30 to TRBJ1-1, with D possibly matching TRBD1 (6 bases). With 0 bases removed from V and 1 base from J, the gap between germline ends came to 18 bases. The V gene's germline CDR1 is GTSNPN and CDR2 SVGIG (reference sequence). This CDR3 region has 17 residues.

This clone was counted a single time. The V gene is TRBV14, the J gene TRBJ2-2; a possible D gene is TRBD1 (5 bases). Germline CDR1 and CDR2: SGHDN and FVKESK. V dropped 3 bases and J dropped 5 bases, with 13 bases sitting between them. There are 15 residues in the CDR3. The CDR3 spells CASSQEQGITGELFF. Written as DNA, the CDR3 is TGTGCCAGCAGCCAGGAGCAGGGAATAACCGGGGAGCTGTTTTTT.

The chain is built from TRBV3-1 (or the pseudogene TRBV3-2) and TRBJ1-5, with unresolved D. The CDR3 covers 15 residues. The germline V and J ends were trimmed by 6 bases and 6 bases, with 18 bases remaining between them. Germline CDR1 reads LGHDT; CDR2 reads YNNKEL (reference sequence). The CDR3 coding sequence is TGTGCCAGCAGTCGCCCGTCGGGGTGTTTTCAGCCCCAGCATTTT. It yields the protein CASSRPSGCFQPQHF.

The chain is built from TRBV5-5 and TRBJ1-4, with D possibly matching TRBD1 (6 bases). Germline values: CDR1 SGHKS, CDR2 YYEKEE (reference sequence). Trimming left V 4 bases short and J 7 bases short, with 17 bases between. The CDR3 is 15 amino acids. The CDR3 DNA is TGTGCCAGCAGCGTGGTGGGGACACTTGGTGAAAAACTGTTTTTT. It is translated as CASSVVGTLGEKLFF.